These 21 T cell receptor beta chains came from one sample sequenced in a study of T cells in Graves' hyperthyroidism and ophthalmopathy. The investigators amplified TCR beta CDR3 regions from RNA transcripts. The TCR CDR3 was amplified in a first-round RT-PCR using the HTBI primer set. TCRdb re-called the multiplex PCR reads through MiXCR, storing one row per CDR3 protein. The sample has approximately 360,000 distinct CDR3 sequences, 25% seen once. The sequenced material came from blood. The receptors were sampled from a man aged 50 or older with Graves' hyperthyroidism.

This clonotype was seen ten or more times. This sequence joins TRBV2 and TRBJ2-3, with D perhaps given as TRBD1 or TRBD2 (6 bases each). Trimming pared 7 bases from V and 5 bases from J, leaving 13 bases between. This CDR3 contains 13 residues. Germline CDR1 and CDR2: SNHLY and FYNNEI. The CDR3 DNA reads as TGTGCCAGCAAGGAGGGGGGTGGAGATACGCAGTATTTT. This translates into CASKEGGGDTQYF.

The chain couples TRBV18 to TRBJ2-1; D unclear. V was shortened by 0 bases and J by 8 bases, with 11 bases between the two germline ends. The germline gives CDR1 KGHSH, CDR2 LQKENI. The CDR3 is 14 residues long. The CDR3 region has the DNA TGTGCCAGCTCACCACCGGGATCGAGATATGAGCAGTTCTTC. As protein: CASSPPGSRYEQFF.

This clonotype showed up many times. The chain's CDR3 is CASGLEGLPETQYF. The CDR3 bases are TGTGCTAGTGGTTTGGAGGGACTCCCAGAGACCCAGTACTTC. This sequence joins TRBV12-5 and TRBJ2-5; the D gene is possibly TRBD2 (6 bases). This CDR3 is built from 14 residues. Trimming cost V 1 base and J 4 bases, with 10 bases left between them. Germline assignment: CDR1 LGHNT and CDR2 FRNRAP.

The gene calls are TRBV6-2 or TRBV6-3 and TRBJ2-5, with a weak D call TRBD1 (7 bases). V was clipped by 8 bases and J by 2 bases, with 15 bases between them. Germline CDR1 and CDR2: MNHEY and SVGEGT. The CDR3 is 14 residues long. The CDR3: CASRRGAGQETQYF. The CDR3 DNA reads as TGTGCCAGCCGCAGGGGGGCCGGACAAGAGACCCAGTACTTC.

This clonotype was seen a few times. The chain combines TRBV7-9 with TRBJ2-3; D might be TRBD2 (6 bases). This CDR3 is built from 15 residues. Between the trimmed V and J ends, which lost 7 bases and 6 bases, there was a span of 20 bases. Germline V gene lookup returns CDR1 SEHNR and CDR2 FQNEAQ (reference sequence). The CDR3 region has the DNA TGTGCCAGCATCCCCTCAAGGGGCGGGAAGGATACGCAGTATTTT. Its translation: CASIPSRGGKDTQYF. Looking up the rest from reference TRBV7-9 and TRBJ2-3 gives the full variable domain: DTGVSQNPRHKITKRGQNVTFRCDPISEHNRLYWYRQTLGQGPEFLTYFQNEAQLEKSRLLSDRFSAERPKGSFSTLEIQRTEQGDSAMYLCASIPSRGGKDTQYFGPGTRLTVL.

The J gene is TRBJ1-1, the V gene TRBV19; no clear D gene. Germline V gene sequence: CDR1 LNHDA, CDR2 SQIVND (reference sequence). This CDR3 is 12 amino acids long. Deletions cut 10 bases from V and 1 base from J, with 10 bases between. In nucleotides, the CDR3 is TGTGCCACCGGAACAGCGAACACTGAAGCTTTCTTT. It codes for CATGTANTEAFF.

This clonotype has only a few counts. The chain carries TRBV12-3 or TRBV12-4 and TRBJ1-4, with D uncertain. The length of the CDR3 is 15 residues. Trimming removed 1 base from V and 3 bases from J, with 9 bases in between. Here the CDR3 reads CASSLGRVANEKLFF. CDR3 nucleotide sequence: TGTGCCAGCAGTTTAGGCCGGGTTGCTAATGAAAAACTGTTTTTT.

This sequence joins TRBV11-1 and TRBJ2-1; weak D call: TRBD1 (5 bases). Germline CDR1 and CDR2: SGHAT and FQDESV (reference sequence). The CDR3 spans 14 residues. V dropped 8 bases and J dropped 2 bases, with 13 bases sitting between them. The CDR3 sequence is CASVRDGAYNEQFF. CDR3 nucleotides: TGTGCCAGCGTCAGGGATGGGGCCTACAATGAGCAGTTCTTC. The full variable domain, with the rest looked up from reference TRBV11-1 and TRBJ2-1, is EAEVAQSPRYKITEKSQAVAFWCDPISGHATLYWYRQILGQGPELLVQFQDESVVDDSQLPKDRFSAERLKGVDSTLKIQPAELGDSAMYLCASVRDGAYNEQFFGPGTRLTVL.

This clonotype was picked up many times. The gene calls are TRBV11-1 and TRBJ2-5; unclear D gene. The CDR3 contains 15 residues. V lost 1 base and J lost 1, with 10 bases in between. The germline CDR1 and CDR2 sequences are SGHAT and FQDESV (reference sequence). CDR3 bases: TGTGCCAGCAGCTTAGAATTCCAGGCCCAAGAGACCCAGTACTTC. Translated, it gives CASSLEFQAQETQYF.

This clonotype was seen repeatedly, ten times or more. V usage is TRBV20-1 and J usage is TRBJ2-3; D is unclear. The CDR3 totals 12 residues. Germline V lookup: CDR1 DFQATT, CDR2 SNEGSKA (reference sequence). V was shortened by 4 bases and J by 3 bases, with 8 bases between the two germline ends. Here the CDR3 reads CSAKVGTDTQYF. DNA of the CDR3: TGCAGTGCTAAAGTAGGGACAGATACGCAGTATTTT.

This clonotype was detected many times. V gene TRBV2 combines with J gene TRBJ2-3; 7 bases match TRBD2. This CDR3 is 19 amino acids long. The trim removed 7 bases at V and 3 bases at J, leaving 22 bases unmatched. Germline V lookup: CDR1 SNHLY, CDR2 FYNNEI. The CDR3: CASTELTHSVAGVTDTQYF. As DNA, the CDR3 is TGTGCCAGCACCGAGTTGACCCATAGCGTTGCGGGAGTGACAGATACGCAGTATTTT.

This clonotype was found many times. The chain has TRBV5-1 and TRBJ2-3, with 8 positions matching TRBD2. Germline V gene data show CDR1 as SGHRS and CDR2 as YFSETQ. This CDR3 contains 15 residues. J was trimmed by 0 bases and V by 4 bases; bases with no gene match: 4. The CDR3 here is CASSTSGSSTDTQYF. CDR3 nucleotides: TGCGCCAGCAGCACGAGCGGGAGTAGCACAGATACGCAGTATTTT.

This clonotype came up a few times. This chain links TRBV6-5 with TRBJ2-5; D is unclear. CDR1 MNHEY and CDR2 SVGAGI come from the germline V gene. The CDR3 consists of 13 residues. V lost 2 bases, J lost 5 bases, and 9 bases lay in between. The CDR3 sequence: CASSYLESETQYF. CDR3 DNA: TGTGCCAGCAGTTACCTGGAATCTGAGACCCAGTACTTC.

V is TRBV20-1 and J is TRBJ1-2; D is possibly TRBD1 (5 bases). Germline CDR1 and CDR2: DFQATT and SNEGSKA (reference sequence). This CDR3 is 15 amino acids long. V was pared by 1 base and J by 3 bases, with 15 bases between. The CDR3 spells CSARAGEGRHYGYTF. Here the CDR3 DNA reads TGCAGTGCTAGAGCGGGTGAGGGGCGGCACTATGGCTACACCTTC.

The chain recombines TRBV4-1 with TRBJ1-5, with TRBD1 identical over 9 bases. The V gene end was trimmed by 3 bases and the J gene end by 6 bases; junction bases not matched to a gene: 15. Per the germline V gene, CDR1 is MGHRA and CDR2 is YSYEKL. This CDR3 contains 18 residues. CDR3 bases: TGCGCCAGCAGCCAGCGCCTCCGGGACAGGGTATCGGGTCAGCCCCAGCATTTT. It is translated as CASSQRLRDRVSGQPQHF.

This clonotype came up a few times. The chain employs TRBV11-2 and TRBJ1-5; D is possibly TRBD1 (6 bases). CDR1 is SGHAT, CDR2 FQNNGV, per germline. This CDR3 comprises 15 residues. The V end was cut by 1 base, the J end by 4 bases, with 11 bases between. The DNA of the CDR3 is TGTGCCAGCAGCTTAGCCGGGACAAAAAATCAGCCCCAGCATTTT. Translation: CASSLAGTKNQPQHF. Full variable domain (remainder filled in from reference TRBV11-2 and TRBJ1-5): EAGVAQSPRYKIIEKRQSVAFWCNPISGHATLYWYQQILGQGPKLLIQFQNNGVVDDSQLPKDRFSAERLKGVDSTLKIQPAKLEDSAVYLCASSLAGTKNQPQHFGDGTRLSIL.

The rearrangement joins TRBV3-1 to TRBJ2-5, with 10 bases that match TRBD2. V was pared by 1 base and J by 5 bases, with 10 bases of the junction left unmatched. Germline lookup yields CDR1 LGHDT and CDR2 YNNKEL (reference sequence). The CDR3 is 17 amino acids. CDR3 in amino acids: CASSQVGTSAEGETQYF. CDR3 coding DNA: TGTGCCAGCAGCCAAGTGGGGACTAGCGCTGAGGGGGAGACCCAGTACTTC.

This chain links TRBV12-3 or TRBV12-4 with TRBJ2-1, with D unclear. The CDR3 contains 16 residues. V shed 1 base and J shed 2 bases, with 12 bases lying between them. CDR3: CASSLVGGSPYNEQFF. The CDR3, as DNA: TGTGCCAGCAGTTTAGTGGGCGGAAGTCCCTACAATGAGCAGTTCTTC.

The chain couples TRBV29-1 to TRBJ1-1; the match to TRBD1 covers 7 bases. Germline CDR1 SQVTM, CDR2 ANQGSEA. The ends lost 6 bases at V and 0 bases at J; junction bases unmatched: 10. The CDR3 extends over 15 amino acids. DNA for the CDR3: TGCAGCGTGAGCCGGGGGACAGACATGAACACTGAAGCTTTCTTT. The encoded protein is CSVSRGTDMNTEAFF.

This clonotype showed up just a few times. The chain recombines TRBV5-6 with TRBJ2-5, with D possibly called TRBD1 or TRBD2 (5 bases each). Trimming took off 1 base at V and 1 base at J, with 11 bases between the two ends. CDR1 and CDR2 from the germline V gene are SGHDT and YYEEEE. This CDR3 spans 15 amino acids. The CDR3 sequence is CASSLRGFFQETQYF. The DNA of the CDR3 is TGTGCCAGCAGCTTGCGGGGCTTCTTCCAAGAGACCCAGTACTTC. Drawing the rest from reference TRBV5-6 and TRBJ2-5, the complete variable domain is DAGVTQSPTHLIKTRGQQVTLRCSPKSGHDTVSWYQQALGQGPQFIFQYYEEEERQRGNFPDRFSGHQFPNYSSELNVNALLLGDSALYLCASSLRGFFQETQYFGPGTRLLVL.

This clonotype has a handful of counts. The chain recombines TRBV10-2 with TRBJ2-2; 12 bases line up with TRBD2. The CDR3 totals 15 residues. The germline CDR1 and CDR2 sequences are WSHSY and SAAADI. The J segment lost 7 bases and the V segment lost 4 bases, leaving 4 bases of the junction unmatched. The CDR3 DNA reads TGCGCCAGCAGTGGACTAGCGGGAGTGGTCGGGGAGCTGTTTTTT. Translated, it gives CASSGLAGVVGELFF.